These 18 T cell receptor beta chains came from one sample sequenced in a study of CD8 T cells in Susac syndrome. RNA, at about 0.45 to 1 ug, was reverse transcribed with random hexamers. Via MiXCR, TCRdb re-called the immunoSEQ multiplex PCR reads, giving one row per CDR3 protein. The data contain approximately 100,000 distinct CDR3 sequences, approximately 91% of them singletons. Sequencing was performed on CD4+ T cells from PBMCs. These receptors were obtained from a human donor in good health.

The count of this clonotype is one. V usage is TRBV20-1 and J usage is TRBJ1-2, with unresolved D. The germline gives CDR1 DFQATT, CDR2 SNEGSKA (reference sequence). Trimming took 3 bases from V and 5 from J, leaving 10 bases between them. This CDR3 spans 12 amino acids. The CDR3 reads CSARGHGYGYTF. The CDR3, as DNA: TGCAGTGCTAGGGGCCACGGTTATGGCTACACCTTC.

The V gene is TRBV7-9, the J gene TRBJ2-7; a weak D match, TRBD1 (6 bases). The germline V gene has CDR1 SEHNR and CDR2 FQNEAQ (reference sequence). Trimming pared 3 bases from V and 7 bases from J, leaving 16 bases between. The CDR3 sequence is 14 residues long. The CDR3 spells CASSFAGAGGEQYF. The CDR3 DNA follows: TGTGCCAGCAGCTTTGCAGGGGCCGGCGGGGAGCAGTACTTC.

This clonotype was observed once. The chain is built from TRBV7-6 and TRBJ1-4; the D gene is possibly TRBD1 (6 bases). Per germline, CDR1 SGHVS and CDR2 FNYEAQ. Trimming left V 3 bases short and J 5 bases short, with 31 bases between. The CDR3 is 21 residues long. The CDR3 loop reads CASSFIPRVPASGAENEKLFF. The CDR3 coding sequence is TGTGCCAGCAGCTTTATTCCCCGTGTCCCGGCCTCAGGGGCCGAGAATGAAAAACTGTTTTTT.

The chain combines TRBV3-1 with TRBJ2-1; 7 bases agree with TRBD1. The J segment lost 2 bases and the V segment lost 0 bases, leaving 1 base of the junction unmatched. The germline gives CDR1 LGHDT, CDR2 YNNKEL (reference sequence). This CDR3 region has 15 residues. The CDR3 sequence is CASSQEQGAYNEQFF. The CDR3 DNA reads as TGTGCCAGCAGCCAAGAGCAGGGGGCCTACAATGAGCAGTTCTTC.

The rearrangement uses TRBV12-3 or TRBV12-4 and TRBJ2-3, with D possibly TRBD2 on 5 matching bases. The germline V and J ends were trimmed by 3 bases and 0 bases, with 10 bases remaining between them. This CDR3 is built from 15 residues. CDR3 protein: CASSFGLASTDTQYF. The CDR3 DNA reads TGTGCCAGCAGTTTTGGGCTAGCTAGCACAGATACGCAGTATTTT.

The J gene is TRBJ2-7, the V gene TRBV3-1; D is perhaps TRBD2 (5 bases). Germline CDR1 is LGHDT and CDR2 is YNNKEL (reference sequence). Deletions cut 6 bases from V and 4 bases from J, with 13 bases between. The CDR3 extends over 13 amino acids. CDR3 loop: CASSFISGYEQYF. In DNA, the CDR3 is TGTGCCAGCAGTTTCATATCGGGGTACGAGCAGTACTTC.

The rearrangement links TRBV7-2 to TRBJ1-5; 7 positions match TRBD1. The trim removed 5 bases at V and 1 base at J, leaving 5 bases unmatched. The CDR3 has 15 amino acids. Per the germline V gene, CDR1 is SGHTA and CDR2 is FQGNSA. CDR3 bases: TGTGCCAGCAGCCCACAGGGGTACAGCAATCAGCCCCAGCATTTT. Amino acids: CASSPQGYSNQPQHF.

The V call is TRBV7-3, the J call TRBJ1-2; possibly TRBD1 for D (5 bases). Trimming pared 4 bases from V and 8 bases from J, leaving 14 bases between. The V gene's germline CDR1 is SGHTA and CDR2 FQGTGA. This CDR3 spans 13 amino acids. As DNA, the CDR3 is TGTGCCAGCAGCTCAACTTCTGGGACCGGCTACACCTTC. Translated, it gives CASSSTSGTGYTF.

The chain couples TRBV20-1 to TRBJ2-7; D is perhaps TRBD2 (5 bases). This CDR3 has 12 amino acids. V was trimmed by 5 bases and J by 2 bases, leaving 10 bases between them. Germline V gene sequence: CDR1 DFQATT, CDR2 SNEGSKA (reference sequence). The CDR3 sequence is CSAPAGTYEQYF. Written as DNA, the CDR3 is TGCAGTGCTCCCGCGGGCACCTACGAGCAGTACTTC.

The J gene is TRBJ2-7, the V gene TRBV29-1; D gene ambiguous. V dropped 4 bases and J dropped 5 bases, with 12 bases sitting between them. CDR1 and CDR2 (germline): SQVTM, ANQGSEA. This CDR3 comprises 12 residues. CDR3 sequence: CSVGSQIDEQYF. DNA for the CDR3: TGCAGCGTTGGATCCCAGATCGACGAGCAGTACTTC.

The V gene is TRBV6-2 or TRBV6-3, the J gene TRBJ1-5; unclear D gene. Germline loops: CDR1 MNHEY, CDR2 SVGEGT. The CDR3 loop spans 17 amino acids. Trimming cost V 6 bases and J 0 bases, with 18 bases left between them. The CDR3 DNA reads as TGTGCCAGCAGACCGACTCGCGGATCATATAGCAATCAGCCCCAGCATTTT. It codes for CASRPTRGSYSNQPQHF.

The chain has TRBV29-1 and TRBJ2-1; unclear D gene. Trimming removed 1 base at V and 0 bases at J, with 7 bases between. CDR3 length equals 14 residues. Germline loops: CDR1 SQVTM, CDR2 ANQGSEA. The chain's CDR3 is CSVEAGLSYNEQFF. CDR3 DNA: TGCAGCGTTGAAGCGGGTCTCTCCTACAATGAGCAGTTCTTC.

As to this clonotype: A junction end diverges from the germline sequence, so it may reflect a read error. The rearrangement joins TRBV5-5 to TRBJ2-4, with TRBD2 matching 10 bases. The CDR3 is 16 amino acids. The germline CDR1 and CDR2 sequences are SGHKS and YYEKEE (reference sequence). CDR3 region: CASSLSSGRTKNIQYF. The CDR3 bases are TGTGCCAGCAGCTTGTCTAGCGGGAGAACCAAAAACATTCAATACTTC.

This chain uses TRBV29-1 with TRBJ1-2, with 11 bases identical to TRBD1. CDR3 length: 12 residues. The V gene's germline CDR1 is SQVTM and CDR2 ANQGSEA. CDR3 in DNA: TGCTCCTCAAGGACAGGGGGCAATGGCTACACCTTC. This codes for CSSRTGGNGYTF. The full variable domain, with the rest looked up from reference TRBV29-1 and TRBJ1-2, is SAVISQKPSRDICQRGTSLTIQCQVDSQVTMMFWYRQQPGQSLTLIATANQGSEATYESGFVIDKFPISRPNLTFSTLTVSNMSPEDSSIYLCSSRTGGNGYTFGSGTRLTVV.

This clonotype was counted a few times. The chain is built from TRBV12-3 or TRBV12-4 and TRBJ2-7, with 7 nucleotides matching TRBD1. This CDR3 comprises 15 residues. Germline trimming cut 5 bases from V and 2 bases from J; bases unmatched to any gene: 9. The CDR3 spells CASSPGPQGAYEQYF. DNA for the CDR3: TGTGCCAGCAGTCCCGGACCTCAGGGGGCCTACGAGCAGTACTTC.

The chain uses TRBV20-1 and TRBJ2-1, with TRBD2 as a possible D gene (6 bases). Germline V lookup: CDR1 DFQATT, CDR2 SNEGSKA (reference sequence). The CDR3 has 13 residues. Trimming pared 4 bases from V and 9 bases from J, leaving 16 bases between. The CDR3 reads CSATPGLGIEQFF. CDR3 bases: TGCAGTGCTACCCCGGGACTGGGGATTGAGCAGTTCTTC.

The V call is TRBV6-4, the J call TRBJ2-1; TRBD2 matches at 9 bases. This CDR3 comprises 15 residues. V was pared by 2 bases and J by 6 bases, with 5 bases of the junction left unmatched. Germline values: CDR1 MRHNA, CDR2 SNTAGT. CDR3 DNA sequence: TGTGCCAGCAGTGACGGCGGGGGGGCATCCAATGAGCAGTTCTTC. Protein sequence: CASSDGGGASNEQFF.

V is TRBV5-1 and J is TRBJ2-7, with 9 bases identical to TRBD1. The CDR3 is 14 amino acids. Looked up from germline, CDR1 is SGHRS and CDR2 is YFSETQ. With V trimmed by 4 bases and J by 6 bases, 8 bases remained unmatched. The CDR3 loop is CASSTGTGTGEQYF. Here the CDR3 DNA reads TGCGCCAGCAGCACCGGGACAGGGACGGGCGAGCAGTACTTC.